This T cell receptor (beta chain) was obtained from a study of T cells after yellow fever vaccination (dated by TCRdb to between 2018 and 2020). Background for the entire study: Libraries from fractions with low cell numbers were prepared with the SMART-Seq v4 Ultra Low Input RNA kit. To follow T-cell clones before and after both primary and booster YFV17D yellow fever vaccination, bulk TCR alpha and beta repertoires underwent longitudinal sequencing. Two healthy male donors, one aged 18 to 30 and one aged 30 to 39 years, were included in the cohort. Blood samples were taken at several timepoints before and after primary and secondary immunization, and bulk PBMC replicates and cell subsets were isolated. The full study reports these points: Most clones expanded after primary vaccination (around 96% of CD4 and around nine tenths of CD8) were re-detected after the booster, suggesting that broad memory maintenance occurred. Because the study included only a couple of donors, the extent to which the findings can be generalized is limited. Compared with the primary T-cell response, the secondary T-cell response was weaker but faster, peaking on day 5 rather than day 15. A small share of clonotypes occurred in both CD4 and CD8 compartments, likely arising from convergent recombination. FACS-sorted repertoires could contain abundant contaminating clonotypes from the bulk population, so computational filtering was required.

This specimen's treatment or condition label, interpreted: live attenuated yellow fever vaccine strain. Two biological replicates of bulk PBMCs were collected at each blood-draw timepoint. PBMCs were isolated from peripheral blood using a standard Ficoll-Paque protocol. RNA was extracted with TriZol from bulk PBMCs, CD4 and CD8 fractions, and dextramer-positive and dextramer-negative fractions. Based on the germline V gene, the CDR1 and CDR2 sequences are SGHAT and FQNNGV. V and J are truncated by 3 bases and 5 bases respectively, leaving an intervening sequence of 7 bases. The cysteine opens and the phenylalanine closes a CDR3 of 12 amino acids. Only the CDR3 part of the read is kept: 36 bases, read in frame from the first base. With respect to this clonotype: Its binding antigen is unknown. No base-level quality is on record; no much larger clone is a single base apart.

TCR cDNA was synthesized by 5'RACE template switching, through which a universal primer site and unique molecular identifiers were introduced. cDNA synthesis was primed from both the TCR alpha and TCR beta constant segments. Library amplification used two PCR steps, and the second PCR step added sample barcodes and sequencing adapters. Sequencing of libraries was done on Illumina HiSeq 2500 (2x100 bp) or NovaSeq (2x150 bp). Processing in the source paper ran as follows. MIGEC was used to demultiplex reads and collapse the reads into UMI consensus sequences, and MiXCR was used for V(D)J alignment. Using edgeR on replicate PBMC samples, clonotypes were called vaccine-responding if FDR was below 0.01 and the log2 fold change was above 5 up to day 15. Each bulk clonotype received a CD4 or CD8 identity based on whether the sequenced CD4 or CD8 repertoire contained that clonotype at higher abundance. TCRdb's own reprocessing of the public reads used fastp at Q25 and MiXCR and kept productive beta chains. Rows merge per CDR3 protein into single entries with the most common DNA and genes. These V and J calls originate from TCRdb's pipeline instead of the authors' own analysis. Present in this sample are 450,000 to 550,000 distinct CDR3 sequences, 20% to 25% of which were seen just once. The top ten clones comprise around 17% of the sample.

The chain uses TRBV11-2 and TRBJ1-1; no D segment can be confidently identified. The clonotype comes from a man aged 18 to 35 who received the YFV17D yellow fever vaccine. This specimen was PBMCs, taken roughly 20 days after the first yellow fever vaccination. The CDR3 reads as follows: CASSFPVTEAFF. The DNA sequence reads TGTGCCAGCAGCTTCCCGGTGACTGAAGCTTTCTTT.